This entry lists 16 T cell receptor beta chains sequenced from one sample in a study of blood T cell repertoires in COVID-19. TCRdb's table, derived via immunoSEQ multiplex PCR, lists solely in-frame clones and lacks some. This sample has about 180,000 clones, with roughly 85% found just once. The sequencing sample was made of PBMCs or T cells enriched from blood (not recorded which). All receptors come from a woman aged 18 to 35 who had recovered from COVID-19.

The V gene is TRBV7-2, the J gene TRBJ2-3; 7 bases align to TRBD1. Germline loops: CDR1 SGHTA, CDR2 FQGNSA. This CDR3 has 16 amino acids. V dropped 2 bases and J dropped 0; count of bases not matched to a gene: 5. The CDR3 DNA follows: TGTGCCAGCAGCTTATGGACAGGAACTAGCACAGATACGCAGTATTTT. Translated: CASSLWTGTSTDTQYF.

The chain is built from TRBV30 and TRBJ2-1; TRBD1 matches at 8 bases. CDR3 size: 14 residues. Germline CDR1 GTSNPN, CDR2 SVGIG (reference sequence). V shed 4 bases and J 4 bases; nucleotides not matched to a gene: 6. The CDR3 loop is CAWTQGAFYNEQFF. The CDR3, as DNA: TGTGCCTGGACTCAGGGGGCGTTTTACAATGAGCAGTTCTTC.

V gene TRBV18 combines with J gene TRBJ1-4; the D gene is possibly TRBD1 (6 bases). The V and J ends lost 0 bases and 7 bases respectively, with 12 bases between them. The CDR3 contains 15 residues. From germline, CDR1 is KGHSH and CDR2 LQKENI. The CDR3 is CASSPPGASSEKLFF. For the CDR3, the DNA is TGTGCCAGCTCACCACCGGGGGCTAGTTCTGAAAAACTGTTTTTT.

In this sample, this clone turned up a few times. The chain recombines TRBV7-2 with TRBJ1-5; 7 bases align to TRBD1. Trimming took 10 bases from V and 2 from J; bases not matched to a gene: 14. CDR1 is SGHTA, CDR2 FQGNSA, per germline. The CDR3 is made up of 16 amino acids. The CDR3 nucleotides read TGTGCCATCCCACGAGGGGGCGATGCGGGCAATCAGCCCCAGCATTTT. It codes for CAIPRGGDAGNQPQHF.

V gene TRBV6-5 combines with J gene TRBJ1-6; possibly TRBD1 for D (5 bases). Germline V gives CDR1 MNHEY, CDR2 SVGAGI. Trimming took off 6 bases at V and 7 bases at J, with 13 bases between the two ends. The CDR3 loop spans 14 amino acids. The CDR3 bases are TGTGCCAGCAGGCCCGGGGGTGAGAATTCACCCCTCCACTTT. Translating it yields CASRPGGENSPLHF.

A single count supports this clone. The chain recombines TRBV28 with TRBJ1-1; TRBD1 aligns across 8 bases. This CDR3 contains 15 residues. The germline V gene has CDR1 MDHEN and CDR2 SYDVKM. J was trimmed by 6 bases and V by 5 bases; bases with no gene match: 11. Here the CDR3 reads CASSRYRGMRAEAFF. The CDR3 DNA reads TGTGCCAGCAGTAGATACAGGGGGATGAGAGCTGAAGCTTTCTTT.

The V and J genes are TRBV28 and TRBJ1-5; 7 nucleotides agree with TRBD1. The V gene's germline CDR1 is MDHEN and CDR2 SYDVKM. The CDR3 length is 15 residues. The ends lost 7 bases at V and 7 bases at J; junction bases unmatched: 13. The CDR3 DNA reads TGTGCCAGCACCTACCCGGGACAGAACTACCAGCCCCAGCATTTT. The encoded protein is CASTYPGQNYQPQHF.

This clone was observed once. CDR3 nucleotides: TGTGCCAGCTCACCTTGGCGTATAGACCCGGGGTCACCCCTCCACTTT. This translates into CASSPWRIDPGSPLHF. V gene TRBV18 combines with J gene TRBJ1-6; no reliable D call. V was shortened by 3 bases and J by 10 bases, with 19 bases between the two germline ends. Germline CDR1 is KGHSH and CDR2 is LQKENI. CDR3 length equals 16 residues.

The chain carries TRBV19 and TRBJ1-5; D is unclear. This CDR3 has 16 amino acids. Germline values: CDR1 LNHDA, CDR2 SQIVND (reference sequence). Trimming removed 2 bases at V and 3 bases at J, with 14 bases between. DNA of the CDR3: TGTGCCAGTAGTATAATAAGTAGCAGCTACAATCAGCCCCAGCATTTT. Translating gives CASSIISSSYNQPQHF.

CDR3 coding DNA: TGTGCCATCAGCCGGGAGGCGGATTTCACTGAAGCTTTCTTT. It is translated as CAISREADFTEAFF. The rearrangement joins TRBV10-3 to TRBJ1-1, with no clear D. The CDR3 contains 14 residues. V dropped 6 bases and J dropped 4 bases, with 15 bases sitting between them. CDR1 and CDR2 (germline): ENHRY, SYGVKD.

The rearrangement uses TRBV5-1 and TRBJ2-7, with 9 bases identical to TRBD1. The CDR3 has 14 amino acids. Looked up from germline, CDR1 is SGHRS and CDR2 is YFSETQ. The J segment lost 1 base and the V segment lost 9 bases, leaving 8 bases of the junction unmatched. The DNA of the CDR3 is TGCGCCACCAAACCAGGGACAGGGTCCTACGAGCAGTACTTC. It translates to CATKPGTGSYEQYF.

This chain links TRBV7-2 with TRBJ2-5; D might be TRBD2 (5 bases). The CDR3 length is 13 residues. Germline CDR1 reads SGHTA; CDR2 reads FQGNSA. Trimming removed 8 bases from V and 1 base from J, with 11 bases in between. The CDR3 reads CASRGQPQETQYF. CDR3 nucleotide sequence: TGTGCCAGCCGGGGTCAGCCCCAAGAGACCCAGTACTTC.

This clone was seen only a few times. The chain combines TRBV29-1 with TRBJ2-2, with TRBD1 identical over 7 bases. The CDR3 extends over 13 amino acids. The junction had 6 bases not matched to a gene; V was cut back by 5 bases and J by 6 bases. Germline V gene lookup returns CDR1 SQVTM and CDR2 ANQGSEA. The CDR3: CSVLTRGPGELFF. The CDR3 bases are TGCAGCGTTTTGACGAGGGGGCCCGGGGAGCTGTTTTTT.

The genes are TRBV12-3 or TRBV12-4 and TRBJ1-1, with D uncertain. V was shortened by 7 bases and J by 1 base, with 10 bases between the two germline ends. There are 13 residues in the CDR3. This CDR3 is CASIRGGNTEAFF. Here the CDR3 DNA reads TGTGCCAGCATTAGAGGTGGGAACACTGAAGCTTTCTTT.

This clone was counted only a few times. The chain recombines TRBV13 with TRBJ2-7, with TRBD2 identical over 9 bases. CDR1 is PRHDT and CDR2 is FYEKMQ in the germline V gene (reference sequence). The CDR3 runs 14 residues. After removal of 7 bases from V and 3 bases from J, the junction contained 7 bases not matched to a gene. CDR3 coding DNA: TGTGCCAGCACCCCGGGACTAGCAGACTACGAGCAGTACTTC. Protein product: CASTPGLADYEQYF.

The V call is TRBV27, the J call TRBJ1-6, with D possibly being TRBD1 (6 bases). There are 15 residues in the CDR3. Trimming left V 4 bases short and J 9 bases short, with 16 bases between. The germline CDR1 and CDR2 sequences are MNHEY and SMNVEV (reference sequence). CDR3: CASSYQADRSSPLHF. In DNA, the CDR3 is TGTGCCAGCAGTTACCAAGCGGACAGATCTTCACCCCTCCACTTT.